Below are 12 T cell receptor beta chains sequenced from a single sample in a study of cytomegalovirus exposure and HLA in healthy donors. Data came from immunoSEQ multiplex PCR; TCRdb stores just in-frame clones and leaves some out. Seen here are about 140,000 clones, roughly four fifths observed once, and the top ten hold approximately 1.4%. What was sequenced was PBMCs. The receptors here all came from a woman aged 25 to 39 in good health and CMV-seronegative.

V gene TRBV18 combines with J gene TRBJ1-1, with 7 bases fitting TRBD1. The junction had 7 bases not matched to a gene; V was cut back by 3 bases and J by 0 bases. The CDR3 has 16 residues. Germline V gene lookup returns CDR1 KGHSH and CDR2 LQKENI. The CDR3 region has the DNA TGTGCCAGCTCACCGCGGCAGGGGGGCATGAACACTGAAGCTTTCTTT. This gives the protein CASSPRQGGMNTEAFF.

The table lists this clone with a count of one. V gene TRBV15 combines with J gene TRBJ1-1; 8 nucleotides align to TRBD1. The ends lost 6 bases at V and 1 base at J; junction bases unmatched: 4. The germline V gene encodes CDR1 LNHNV and CDR2 YYDKDF (reference sequence). This CDR3 spans 14 amino acids. CDR3 DNA sequence: TGTGCCACCAGGACAGGGGCAGGGAACACTGAAGCTTTCTTT. This codes for CATRTGAGNTEAFF.

This CDR3 is CASSVSGGGTDTQYF. DNA of the CDR3: TGTGCCAGCAGCGTAAGCGGGGGTGGCACAGATACGCAGTATTTT. The rearrangement joins TRBV5-4 to TRBJ2-3, with 8 bases lining up with TRBD2. V lost 4 bases and J lost 1; bases outside the gene matches: 5. There are 15 residues in the CDR3. In germline, CDR1 is SGHNT, CDR2 YYREEE (reference sequence).

The CDR3 region has the DNA TGCGCCAGCAGCTTGGGTCTATATGGTCTTTCCTACGAGCAGTACTTC. The encoded protein is CASSLGLYGLSYEQYF. J is TRBJ2-7 and V is TRBV5-1; D ambiguous. V lost 0 bases and J lost 1, with 14 bases in between. CDR3 size: 16 residues. Germline V gene sequence: CDR1 SGHRS, CDR2 YFSETQ.

The rearrangement joins TRBV4-3 to TRBJ2-7; 10 positions agree with TRBD1. Germline CDR1 LGHNA, CDR2 YSLEER. The CDR3 extends over 15 amino acids. V was pared by 4 bases and J by 0 bases, with 3 bases of the junction left unmatched. CDR3 sequence: CASSLRTGGSYEQYF. In DNA form, the CDR3 reads TGCGCCAGCAGCCTCCGGACAGGGGGCTCCTACGAGCAGTACTTC.

The CDR3 here is CAISPGGTDYGYTF. Here the CDR3 DNA reads TGTGCCATCAGTCCGGGGGGGACGGACTATGGCTACACCTTC. The gene calls are TRBV10-3 and TRBJ1-2, with D possibly matching TRBD1 (5 bases). V was shortened by 5 bases and J by 3 bases, with 13 bases between the two germline ends. The CDR3 contains 14 residues. Germline V gives CDR1 ENHRY, CDR2 SYGVKD.

This chain joins TRBV7-2 and TRBJ1-2; D is unresolved. Germline lookup yields CDR1 SGHTA and CDR2 FQGNSA. V dropped 1 base and J dropped 3 bases, with 9 bases sitting between them. The CDR3 spans 14 residues. DNA for the CDR3: TGTGCCAGCAGCTTAGGAGGGATTTACTATGGCTACACCTTC. This codes for CASSLGGIYYGYTF.

The V and J genes are TRBV10-2 and TRBJ1-4, with TRBD1 identical over 10 bases. Germline CDR1 and CDR2: WSHSY and SAAADI. The CDR3 consists of 16 residues. The junction had 8 bases not matched to a gene; V was cut back by 8 bases and J by 2 bases. The CDR3 sequence is CASGDRGGGTNEKLFF. The CDR3 nucleotides are TGCGCCAGCGGGGACAGGGGCGGTGGTACTAATGAAAAACTGTTTTTT.

The chain joins TRBV5-1 to TRBJ2-1, with 7 nucleotides matching TRBD2. Germline assignment: CDR1 SGHRS and CDR2 YFSETQ. J was trimmed by 0 bases and V by 9 bases; bases with no gene match: 9. This CDR3 region has 15 residues. CDR3 DNA sequence: TGCGCCACTCAGGAGGGCGGGGGCTCCTACAATGAGCAGTTCTTC. Translated, it gives CATQEGGGSYNEQFF.

In this sample, this clone turned up a few times. The V gene is TRBV5-6, the J gene TRBJ1-2, with TRBD1 identical over 9 bases. Trimming cost V 0 bases and J 7 bases; bases outside gene matches: 4. The CDR3 is made up of 14 amino acids. Germline V lookup: CDR1 SGHDT, CDR2 YYEEEE. The CDR3 nucleotides are TGTGCCAGCAGCTTGGGGGACAGGGTTCGTGGCTACACCTTC. This sequence encodes CASSLGDRVRGYTF.

V usage is TRBV6-5 and J usage is TRBJ1-3, with a possible D match to TRBD1 (6 bases). The CDR3 runs 15 residues. Germline CDR1 MNHEY, CDR2 SVGAGI. The ends were cut back, 0 bases at V and 2 bases at J, with 8 bases in the middle. The chain's CDR3 is CASSYSRDTGNTIYF. The CDR3 coding sequence is TGTGCCAGCAGTTACTCGAGGGACACTGGAAACACCATATATTTT.

The chain carries TRBV19 and TRBJ2-3; 7 nucleotides agree with TRBD2. The germline gives CDR1 LNHDA, CDR2 SQIVND (reference sequence). This CDR3 has 15 amino acids. With 1 base clipped from V and 4 bases from J, the junction kept 5 bases outside the gene matches. The CDR3 protein is CASSIGLTSADTQYF. Written as DNA, the CDR3 is TGTGCCAGTAGTATAGGCCTCACTAGCGCAGATACGCAGTATTTT.